Presented here are 13 T cell receptor beta chains from one specimen sequenced in a study of blood T cell repertoires in COVID-19. The repertoire was sequenced with immunoSEQ multiplex PCR; TCRdb's copy has only in-frame clones and lacks some. This table has around 120,000 clones, approximately 82% appearing once. Material for sequencing was peripheral blood. The receptors were gathered from a man between 65 and 85 years old with active or convalescent COVID-19.

The chain has TRBV25-1 and TRBJ1-2, with TRBD1 identical over 10 bases. V was pared by 4 bases and J by 7 bases, with 3 bases of the junction left unmatched. Germline V CDR1 and CDR2: MGHDK, SYGVNS. The CDR3 sequence is 13 residues long. For the CDR3, the DNA is TGTGCCAGCAGTGGACAGGGGGCGGGTGGCTACACCTTC. It yields the protein CASSGQGAGGYTF.

The CDR3 reads CASSVSPGTYEQYF. CDR3 nucleotides: TGTGCCAGCAGCGTAAGCCCAGGGACCTACGAGCAGTACTTC. The chain carries TRBV9 and TRBJ2-7; TRBD1 might be the D (5 bases). Germline V gene sequence: CDR1 SGDLS, CDR2 YYNGEE. Trimming shortened V by 1 base and J by 2 bases, and 10 bases separated the two germline ends. The CDR3 length is 14 residues. The entire variable domain, with the rest obtained from reference TRBV9 and TRBJ2-7, is as follows: DSGVTQTPKHLITATGQRVTLRCSPRSGDLSVYWYQQSLDQGLQFLIQYYNGEERAKGNILERFSAQQFPDLHSELNLSSLELGDSALYFCASSVSPGTYEQYFGPGTRLTVT.

This chain links TRBV5-1 with TRBJ2-3, with D perhaps TRBD1 (6 bases). The CDR3 extends over 16 amino acids. With 5 bases removed from V and 4 bases from J, the gap between germline ends came to 20 bases. Germline CDR1 and CDR2: SGHRS and YFSETQ. The CDR3 here is CASSKSGAGVPDTQYF. In nucleotides, the CDR3 is TGCGCCAGCAGTAAATCAGGAGCAGGGGTGCCAGATACGCAGTATTTT.

This chain connects TRBV12-3 or TRBV12-4 to TRBJ2-3; no clear D. V gave up 6 bases and J gave up 6 bases, with 7 bases separating them. This CDR3 spans 11 amino acids. This CDR3 is CASSSRDTQYF. The DNA for the CDR3 is TGTGCCAGCAGCTCGCGGGATACGCAGTATTTT.

The gene calls are TRBV5-6 and TRBJ2-1; 10 bases are shared with TRBD1. Germline V CDR1 and CDR2: SGHDT, YYEEEE. The CDR3 has 12 residues. With V trimmed by 4 bases and J by 16 bases, 8 bases remained unmatched. The CDR3 sequence: CASSRGQGKRFF. CDR3 nucleotides: TGTGCCAGCAGCCGGGGACAGGGGAAGCGCTTCTTC.

The chain has TRBV7-2 and TRBJ2-7, with TRBD2 matching 7 bases. Germline CDR1 reads SGHTA; CDR2 reads FQGNSA. V dropped 7 bases and J dropped 4; count of bases not matched to a gene: 10. The CDR3 has 14 residues. The CDR3 nucleotides are TGTGCCAGCAAATGGGGCGGGAGTGGTTACGAGCAGTACTTC. Protein sequence: CASKWGGSGYEQYF.

This clone was seen only once. This chain connects TRBV9 to TRBJ2-2; TRBD2 might be the D (6 bases). Per germline, CDR1 SGDLS and CDR2 YYNGEE. Trimming left V 0 bases short and J 7 bases short, with 13 bases between. The CDR3 runs 15 residues. The CDR3 loop is CASSVGAGRVGELFF. Written as DNA, the CDR3 is TGTGCCAGCAGCGTAGGCGCGGGACGGGTCGGGGAGCTGTTTTTT.

This clone occurred once. The chain employs TRBV5-1 and TRBJ1-6; no firm D call. Germline loops: CDR1 SGHRS, CDR2 YFSETQ. The V end was cut by 2 bases, the J end by 5 bases, with 8 bases between. The CDR3 is 14 amino acids. The CDR3 region is CASSFEQHNSPLHF. In DNA, the CDR3 is TGCGCCAGCAGCTTCGAACAACATAATTCACCCCTCCACTTT. Full variable domain (outside the CDR3, taken from reference TRBV5-1 and TRBJ1-6): KAGVTQTPRYLIKTRGQQVTLSCSPISGHRSVSWYQQTPGQGLQFLFEYFSETQRNKGNFPGRFSGRQFSNSRSEMNVSTLELGDSALYLCASSFEQHNSPLHFGNGTRLTVT.

This clone was recorded once. The chain is built from TRBV9 and TRBJ2-1, with a weak D call TRBD1 (6 bases). Germline values: CDR1 SGDLS, CDR2 YYNGEE. The CDR3 spans 16 residues. V lost 3 bases to trimming and J lost 6 bases, with 19 bases between them. CDR3 residues: CASSGGTSWAGNEQFF. CDR3 nucleotides: TGTGCCAGCAGCGGGGGGACAAGCTGGGCGGGCAATGAGCAGTTCTTC. The full variable domain, with the rest looked up from reference TRBV9 and TRBJ2-1, is DSGVTQTPKHLITATGQRVTLRCSPRSGDLSVYWYQQSLDQGLQFLIQYYNGEERAKGNILERFSAQQFPDLHSELNLSSLELGDSALYFCASSGGTSWAGNEQFFGPGTRLTVL.

The rearrangement uses TRBV5-1 and TRBJ2-5; TRBD2 aligns across 10 bases. This CDR3 is 17 amino acids long. CDR1 and CDR2 from the germline V gene are SGHRS and YFSETQ. With V trimmed by 0 bases and J by 2 bases, 7 bases remained unmatched. Written as DNA, the CDR3 is TGCGCCAGCAGCTTGGGCCAAATTAGCGGGGGGCAAGAGACCCAGTACTTC. Its translation is CASSLGQISGGQETQYF.

The CDR3 region has the DNA TGTGCCAGCAGCTGGGGCAACACGAAACAAGAGACCCAGTACTTC. Its translation is CASSWGNTKQETQYF. The chain recombines TRBV7-2 with TRBJ2-5; D is perhaps TRBD1 (5 bases). V dropped 4 bases and J dropped 2 bases, with 14 bases sitting between them. CDR1 SGHTA and CDR2 FQGNSA come from the germline V gene. This CDR3 has 15 amino acids.

The chain carries TRBV6-2 or TRBV6-3 and TRBJ1-1, with D perhaps TRBD1 (5 bases). Trimming shortened V by 2 bases and J by 0 bases, and 16 bases separated the two germline ends. The CDR3 covers 17 residues. CDR1 and CDR2 (germline): MNHEY, SVGEGT. The DNA of the CDR3 is TGTGCCAGCAGTTACCCAACTGGGAGGGGAGTGAACACTGAAGCTTTCTTT. It yields the protein CASSYPTGRGVNTEAFF.

The chain employs TRBV19 and TRBJ1-2; D is perhaps TRBD1 (5 bases). The CDR3 totals 15 residues. V was cut by 1 base and J by 5 bases, with 14 bases left in between. The V gene's germline CDR1 is LNHDA and CDR2 SQIVND (reference sequence). CDR3 coding DNA: TGTGCCAGTAGTATAGCAGGCGTGGGGGGGTATGGCTACACCTTC. This gives the protein CASSIAGVGGYGYTF.